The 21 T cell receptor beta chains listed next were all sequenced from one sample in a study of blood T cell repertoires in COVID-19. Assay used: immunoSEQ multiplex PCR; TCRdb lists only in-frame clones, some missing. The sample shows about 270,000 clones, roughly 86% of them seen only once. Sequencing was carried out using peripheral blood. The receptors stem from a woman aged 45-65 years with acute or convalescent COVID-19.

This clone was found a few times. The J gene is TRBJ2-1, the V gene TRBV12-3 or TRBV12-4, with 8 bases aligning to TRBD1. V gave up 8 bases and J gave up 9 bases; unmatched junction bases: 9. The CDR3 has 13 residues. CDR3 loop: CASGDRGGGEQFF. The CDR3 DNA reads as TGTGCCAGCGGAGACAGGGGAGGAGGTGAGCAGTTCTTC.

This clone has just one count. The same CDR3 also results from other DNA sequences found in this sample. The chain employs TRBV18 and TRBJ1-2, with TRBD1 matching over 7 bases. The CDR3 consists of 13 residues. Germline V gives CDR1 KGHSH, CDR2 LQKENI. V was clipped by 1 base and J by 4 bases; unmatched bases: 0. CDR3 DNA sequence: TGTGCCAGCTCACCACAGGGGGCCTATGGCTACACCTTC. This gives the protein CASSPQGAYGYTF.

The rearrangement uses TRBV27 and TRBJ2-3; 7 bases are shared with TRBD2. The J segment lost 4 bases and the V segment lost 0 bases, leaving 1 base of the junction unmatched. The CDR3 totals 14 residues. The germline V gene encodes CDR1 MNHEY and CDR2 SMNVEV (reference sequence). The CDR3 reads CASSLSAGADTQYF. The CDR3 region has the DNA TGTGCCAGCAGTTTATCCGCGGGGGCAGATACGCAGTATTTT.

In DNA form, the CDR3 reads TGTGCCAGCAGCCCGCGGACAGGCAACTCCTACGAGCAGTACTTC. It specifies CASSPRTGNSYEQYF. The rearrangement uses TRBV3-1 (or the pseudogene TRBV3-2) and TRBJ2-7, with TRBD1 identical over 7 bases. Germline assignment: CDR1 LGHDT and CDR2 YNNKEL (reference sequence). The CDR3 has 15 residues. With V trimmed by 4 bases and J by 0 bases, 6 bases remained unmatched.

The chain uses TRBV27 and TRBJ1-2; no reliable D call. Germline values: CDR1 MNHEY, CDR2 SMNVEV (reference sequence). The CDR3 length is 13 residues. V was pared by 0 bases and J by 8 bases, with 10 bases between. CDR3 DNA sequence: TGTGCCAGCAGTTTATCGAATCTGGAGGGCTACACCTTC. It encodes CASSLSNLEGYTF.

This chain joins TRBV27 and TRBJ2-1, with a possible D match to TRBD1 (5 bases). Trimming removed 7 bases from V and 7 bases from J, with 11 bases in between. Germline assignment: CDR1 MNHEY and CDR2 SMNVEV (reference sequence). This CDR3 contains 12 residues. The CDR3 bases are TGTGCCAGCACAGGGAAGGGGAATGAGCAGTTCTTC. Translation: CASTGKGNEQFF.

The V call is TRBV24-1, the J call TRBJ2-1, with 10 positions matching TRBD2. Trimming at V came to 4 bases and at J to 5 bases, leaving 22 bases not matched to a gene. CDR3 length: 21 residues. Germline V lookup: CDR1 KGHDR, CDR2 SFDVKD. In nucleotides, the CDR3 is TGTGCCACCAGTGAGTCTTGGGGACTAGCGTCCAGTATTGGGGGGAACAATGAGCAGTTCTTC. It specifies CATSESWGLASSIGGNNEQFF.

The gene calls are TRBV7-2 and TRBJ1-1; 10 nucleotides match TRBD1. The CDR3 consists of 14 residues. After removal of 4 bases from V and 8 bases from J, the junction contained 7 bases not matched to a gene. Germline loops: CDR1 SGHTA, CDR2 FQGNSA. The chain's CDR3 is CASSSGQGIEEAFF. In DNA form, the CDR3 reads TGTGCCAGCAGCTCGGGACAGGGGATTGAAGAAGCTTTCTTT.

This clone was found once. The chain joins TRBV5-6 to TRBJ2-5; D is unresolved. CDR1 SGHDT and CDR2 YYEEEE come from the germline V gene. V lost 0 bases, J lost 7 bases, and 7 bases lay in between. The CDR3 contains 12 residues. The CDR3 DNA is TGTGCCAGCAGCTTGGGACGCGGGACCCAGTACTTC. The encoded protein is CASSLGRGTQYF.

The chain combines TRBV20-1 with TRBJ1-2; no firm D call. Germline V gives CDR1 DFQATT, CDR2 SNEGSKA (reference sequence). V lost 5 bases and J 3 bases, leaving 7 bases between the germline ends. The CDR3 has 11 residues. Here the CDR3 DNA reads TGCAGTGCTGAGACTCACTATGGCTACACCTTC. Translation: CSAETHYGYTF.

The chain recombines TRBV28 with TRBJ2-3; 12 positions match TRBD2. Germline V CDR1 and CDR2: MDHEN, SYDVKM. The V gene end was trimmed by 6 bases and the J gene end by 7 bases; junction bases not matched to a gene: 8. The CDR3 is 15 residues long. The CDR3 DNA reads TGTGCCAGCAGCTACGGACTAGCGGGAACGAATACGCAGTATTTT. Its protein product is CASSYGLAGTNTQYF.

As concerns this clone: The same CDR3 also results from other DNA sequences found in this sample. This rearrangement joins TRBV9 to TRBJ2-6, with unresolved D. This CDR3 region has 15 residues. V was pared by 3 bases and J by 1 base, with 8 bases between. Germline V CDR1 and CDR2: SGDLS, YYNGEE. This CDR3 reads CASSAGGSGANVLTF. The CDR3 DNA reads TGTGCCAGCAGCGCCGGTGGTTCTGGGGCCAACGTCCTGACTTTC.

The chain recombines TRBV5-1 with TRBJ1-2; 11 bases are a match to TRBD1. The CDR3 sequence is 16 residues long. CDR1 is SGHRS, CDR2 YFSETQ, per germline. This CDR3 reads CASGLGQGGANYGYTF. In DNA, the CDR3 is TGCGCATCAGGGCTGGGACAGGGGGGCGCTAACTATGGCTACACCTTC. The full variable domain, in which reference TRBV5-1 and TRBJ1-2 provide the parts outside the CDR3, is KAGVTQTPRYLIKTRGQQVTLSCSPISGHRSVSWYQQTPGQGLQFLFEYFSETQRNKGNFPGRFSGRQFSNSRSEMNVSTLELGDSALYLCASGLGQGGANYGYTFGSGTRLTVV.

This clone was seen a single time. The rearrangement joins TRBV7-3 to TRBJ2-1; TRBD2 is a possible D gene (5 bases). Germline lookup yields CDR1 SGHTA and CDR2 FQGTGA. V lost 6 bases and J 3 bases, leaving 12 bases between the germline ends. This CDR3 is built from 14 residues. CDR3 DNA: TGTGCCAGCAGGGCGGAGGCCAACTACAATGAGCAGTTCTTC. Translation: CASRAEANYNEQFF.

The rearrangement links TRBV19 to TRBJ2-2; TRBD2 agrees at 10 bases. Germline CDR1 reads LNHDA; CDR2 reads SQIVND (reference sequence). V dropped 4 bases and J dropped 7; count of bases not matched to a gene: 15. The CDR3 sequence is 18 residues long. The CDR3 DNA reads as TGTGCCAGTAGTACCCGTATAGCGGGAGGAGGGGTCGGCGGGGAGCTGTTTTTT. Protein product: CASSTRIAGGGVGGELFF.

CDR3 bases: TGTGCCAGCAGTTCAGGACTAGCGGGTCACAATGAGCAGTTCTTC. Protein: CASSSGLAGHNEQFF. This chain uses TRBV28 with TRBJ2-1, with 11 nucleotides matching TRBD2. V shed 4 bases and J 5 bases; nucleotides not matched to a gene: 4. The CDR3 runs 15 residues. Germline CDR1 and CDR2: MDHEN and SYDVKM.

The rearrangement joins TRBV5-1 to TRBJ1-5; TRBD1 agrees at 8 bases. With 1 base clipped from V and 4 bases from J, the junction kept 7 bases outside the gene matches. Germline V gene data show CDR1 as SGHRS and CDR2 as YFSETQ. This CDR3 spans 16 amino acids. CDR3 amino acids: CASSLQPRQGNQPQHF. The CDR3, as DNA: TGCGCCAGCAGCTTGCAGCCCAGACAGGGGAATCAGCCCCAGCATTTT.

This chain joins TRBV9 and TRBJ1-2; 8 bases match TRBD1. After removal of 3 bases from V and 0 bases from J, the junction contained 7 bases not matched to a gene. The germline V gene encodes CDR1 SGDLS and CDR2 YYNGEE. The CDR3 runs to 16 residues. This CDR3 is CASSAFGQGSNYGYTF. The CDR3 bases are TGTGCCAGCAGCGCATTCGGACAGGGATCTAACTATGGCTACACCTTC.

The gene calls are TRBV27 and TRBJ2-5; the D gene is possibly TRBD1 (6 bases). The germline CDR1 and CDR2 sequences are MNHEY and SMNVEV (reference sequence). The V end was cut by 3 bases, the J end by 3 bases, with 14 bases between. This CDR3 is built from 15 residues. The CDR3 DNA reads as TGTGCCAGCAGTTTCAAGGGACAAGACAAAGAGACCCAGTACTTC. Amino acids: CASSFKGQDKETQYF.

CDR3: CASSRDRSSYEQYF. The CDR3 nucleotides read TGTGCCAGCAGTAGGGACAGGAGCTCCTACGAGCAGTACTTC. The rearrangement links TRBV25-1 to TRBJ2-7; 8 bases are a match to TRBD1. Germline assignment: CDR1 MGHDK and CDR2 SYGVNS. This CDR3 has 14 residues. The ends lost 5 bases at V and 0 bases at J; junction bases unmatched: 3.

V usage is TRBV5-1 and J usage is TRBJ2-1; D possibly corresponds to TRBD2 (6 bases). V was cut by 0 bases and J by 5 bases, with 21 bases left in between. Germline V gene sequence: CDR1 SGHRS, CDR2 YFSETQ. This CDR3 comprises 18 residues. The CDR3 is CASSLAPLGEVWNNEQFF. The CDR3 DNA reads TGCGCCAGCAGCTTGGCCCCCTTAGGGGAGGTTTGGAACAATGAGCAGTTCTTC.